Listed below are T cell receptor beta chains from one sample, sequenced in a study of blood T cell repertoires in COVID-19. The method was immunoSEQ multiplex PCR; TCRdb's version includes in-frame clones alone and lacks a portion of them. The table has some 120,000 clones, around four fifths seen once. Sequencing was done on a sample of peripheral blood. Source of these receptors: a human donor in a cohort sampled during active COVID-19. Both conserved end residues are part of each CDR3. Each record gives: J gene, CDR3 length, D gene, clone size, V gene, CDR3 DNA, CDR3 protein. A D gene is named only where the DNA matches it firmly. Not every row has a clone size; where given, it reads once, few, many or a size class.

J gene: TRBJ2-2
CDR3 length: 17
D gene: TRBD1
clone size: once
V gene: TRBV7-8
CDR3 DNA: TGTGCCAGCAGCCCTCTCCCAGGGGGCCTAAACACCGGGGAGCTGTTTTTT
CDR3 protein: CASSPLPGGLNTGELFF

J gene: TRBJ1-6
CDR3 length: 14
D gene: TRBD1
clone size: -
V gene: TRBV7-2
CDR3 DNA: TGTGCCAGCAGCTTAAACAGGGGGGATTCACCCCTCCACTTT
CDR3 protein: CASSLNRGDSPLHF

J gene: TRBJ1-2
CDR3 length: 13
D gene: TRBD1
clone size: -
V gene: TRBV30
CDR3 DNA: TGTGCCTCCCGATTGACAGGGAACTATGGCTACACCTTC
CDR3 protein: CASRLTGNYGYTF

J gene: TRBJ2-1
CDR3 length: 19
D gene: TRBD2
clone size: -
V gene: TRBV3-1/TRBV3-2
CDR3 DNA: TGTGCCAGCAGCCAAGGACTAGCGGGAGGGAGCCTAGAGGGTGATGAGCAGTTCTTC
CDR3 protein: CASSQGLAGGSLEGDEQFF

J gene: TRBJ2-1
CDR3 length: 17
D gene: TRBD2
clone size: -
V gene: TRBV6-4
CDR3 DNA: TGTGCCAGCAGGGGACTAGCGGGGAGGAGACACTACAATGAGCAGTTCTTC
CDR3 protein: CASRGLAGRRHYNEQFF

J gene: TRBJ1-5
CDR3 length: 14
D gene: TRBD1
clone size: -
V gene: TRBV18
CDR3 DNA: TGTGCCAGCTCACTAGGGACAGGTAATCAGCCCCAGCATTTT
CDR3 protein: CASSLGTGNQPQHF

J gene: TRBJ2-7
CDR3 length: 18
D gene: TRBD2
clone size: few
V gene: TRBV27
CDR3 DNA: TGTGCCAGCAGTTCCCTCCTCCCGGGACTAGCGGTCTCCTACGAGCAGTACTTC
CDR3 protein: CASSSLLPGLAVSYEQYF

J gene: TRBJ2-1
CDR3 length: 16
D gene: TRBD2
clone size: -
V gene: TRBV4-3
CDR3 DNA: TGCGCCAGCAACTCTTTTCGGCCGCAGCGGGGGTGTCAGCAGTTCTTC
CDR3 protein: CASNSFRPQRGCQQFF

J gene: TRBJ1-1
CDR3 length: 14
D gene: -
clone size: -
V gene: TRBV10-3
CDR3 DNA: TGTGCCATCAGTCGGGGAGGCATGAACACTGAAGCTTTCTTT
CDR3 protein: CAISRGGMNTEAFF

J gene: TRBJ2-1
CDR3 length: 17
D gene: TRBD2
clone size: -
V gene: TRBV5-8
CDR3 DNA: TGTGCCAGCAGCGGGGGGTTCTGGACTAGCGGGAATTATGAGCAGTTCTTC
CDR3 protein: CASSGGFWTSGNYEQFF

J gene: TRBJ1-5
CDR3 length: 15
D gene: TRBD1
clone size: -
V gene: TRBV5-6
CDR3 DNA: TGTGCCAGCAGCTTGAGGACAGGGGGGAATCAGCCCCAGCATTTT
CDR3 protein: CASSLRTGGNQPQHF

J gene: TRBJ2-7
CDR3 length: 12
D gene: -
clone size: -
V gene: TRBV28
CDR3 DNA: TGTGCCAGCAGTCCTTATAGCTACGAGCAGTACTTC
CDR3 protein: CASSPYSYEQYF